The T cell receptor beta chain described here comes from a study of blood T cell repertoires in COVID-19. Study-level background: Sites across the United States, Italy and Spain contributed samples from acute and convalescent COVID-19.

This clone was seen once. The CDR3 is 14 amino acids. CDR1 and CDR2 (germline): LNHDA, SQIVND (reference sequence). The trim removed 6 bases at V and 4 bases at J, leaving 3 bases unmatched. Authors' processing steps: Counts of nucleated cells, estimated from reference gene primer amplification, were obtained. Clones were read by immunoSEQ multiplex PCR, and TCRdb kept only the in-frame ones, dropping some. V and J calls and clone size are copied from that table; D and trimming were computed from the DNA. The table lists 250,000 or so clones, around 90% of them singletons. The receptor was isolated from a human donor in a cohort exposed to, infected with or recovered from COVID-19 (not recorded which). The donor label of this sample is uncertain. V is TRBV19 and J is TRBJ2-3, with 11 bases matching TRBD1. The sample taken for sequencing was PBMCs or T cells enriched from blood (not recorded which). The CDR3 sequence: CASSPGQGADTQYF. The CDR3, as DNA: TGTGCCAGTAGCCCGGGACAGGGGGCAGATACGCAGTATTTT.